These 2 T cell receptor beta chains originate from one sample sequenced in a study of T cell responses to AZD1222 COVID-19 vaccine. Only in-frame clones appear in the TCRdb table, and some are missing; sequencing was by immunoSEQ multiplex PCR. Of 110,000 or so clones in the sample, over 85% are singletons; the top ten hold roughly 3%. The sample in question was peripheral blood, obtained on day 0 of MenACWY control vaccination. Every receptor here comes from an adult in good health.

CDR3: CASSRTGGALEYEQYF. Here the CDR3 DNA reads TGTGCCAGCAGCCGCACAGGGGGCGCTTTGGAATACGAGCAGTACTTC. The J gene is TRBJ2-7, the V gene TRBV3-1 (or the pseudogene TRBV3-2), with 9 bases aligning to TRBD1. The CDR3 length is 16 residues. Germline V lookup: CDR1 LGHDT, CDR2 YNNKEL (reference sequence). V trimming: 4 bases; J trimming: 4 bases; junction bases outside the gene matches: 11.

This clone appeared a single time. Here the CDR3 DNA reads TGTGCCAGCAGCCCGGGACAGGGGATAGGGGAAAAACTGTTTTTT. It codes for CASSPGQGIGEKLFF. The chain is built from TRBV7-9 and TRBJ1-4, with 10 nucleotides matching TRBD1. CDR3 length equals 15 residues. Losses at the gene ends were 5 bases for V and 8 bases for J; bases not matched to a gene: 8. The germline V gene has CDR1 SEHNR and CDR2 FQNEAQ (reference sequence).